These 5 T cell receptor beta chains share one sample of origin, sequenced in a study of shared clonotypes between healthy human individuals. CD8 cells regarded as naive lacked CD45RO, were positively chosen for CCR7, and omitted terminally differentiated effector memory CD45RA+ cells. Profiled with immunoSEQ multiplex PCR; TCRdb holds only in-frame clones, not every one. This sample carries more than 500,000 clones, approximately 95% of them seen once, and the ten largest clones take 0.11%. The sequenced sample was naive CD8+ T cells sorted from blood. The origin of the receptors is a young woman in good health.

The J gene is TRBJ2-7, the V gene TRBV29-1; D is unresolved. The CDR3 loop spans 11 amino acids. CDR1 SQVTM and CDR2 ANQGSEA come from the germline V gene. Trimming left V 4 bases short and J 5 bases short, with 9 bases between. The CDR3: CSVVGRDEQYF. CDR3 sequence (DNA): TGCAGCGTTGTGGGCCGGGACGAGCAGTACTTC.

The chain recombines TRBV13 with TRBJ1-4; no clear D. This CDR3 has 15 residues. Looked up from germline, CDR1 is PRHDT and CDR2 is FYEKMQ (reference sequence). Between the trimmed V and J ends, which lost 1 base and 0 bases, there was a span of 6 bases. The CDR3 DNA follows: TGTGCCAGCAGCTTAGTTCGGTCAACTAATGAAAAACTGTTTTTT. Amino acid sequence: CASSLVRSTNEKLFF.

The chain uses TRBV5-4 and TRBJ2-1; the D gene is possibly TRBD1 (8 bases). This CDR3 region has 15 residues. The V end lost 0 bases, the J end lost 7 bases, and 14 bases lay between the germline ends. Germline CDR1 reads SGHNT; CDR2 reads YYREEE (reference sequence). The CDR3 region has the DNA TGTGCCAGCAGCTTGGACAGGGGGGGACAAAATGAGCAGTTCTTC. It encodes CASSLDRGGQNEQFF.

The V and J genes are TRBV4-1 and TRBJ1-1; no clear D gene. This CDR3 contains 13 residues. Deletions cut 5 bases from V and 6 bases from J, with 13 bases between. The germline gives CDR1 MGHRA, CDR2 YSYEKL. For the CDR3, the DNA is TGCGCCAGCAGCGGCCGGCCGTCCGCTGAAGCTTTCTTT. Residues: CASSGRPSAEAFF.

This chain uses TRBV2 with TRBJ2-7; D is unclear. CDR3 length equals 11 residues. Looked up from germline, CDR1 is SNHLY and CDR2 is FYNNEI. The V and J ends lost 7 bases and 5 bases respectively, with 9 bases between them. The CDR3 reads CASTTRDEQYF. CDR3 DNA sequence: TGTGCCAGCACAACACGGGACGAGCAGTACTTC.